The 32 T cell receptor beta chains in this list originate from one sample, sequenced in a study of Ad26.COV2.S vaccination and SARS-CoV-2 variants. Treatment defined: around 19 received Ad26.COV2.S at low or high dose, single or two shots; roughly 5 received placebo; per-sample allocation not given. Sampling was done on day 63 after the first vaccine or placebo injection. TCRdb keeps only in-frame clones here, not all; method: immunoSEQ multiplex PCR. The sample contains some 350,000 clones, 85% of which appear only once. The starting material was peripheral blood, obtained in a trial of Ad26.COV2.S vaccine versus placebo. These receptors were taken from a person aged 18-65 years who received the Ad26.COV2.S COVID-19 vaccine or a placebo.

This sequence joins TRBV11-2 and TRBJ2-2; perhaps TRBD2 as D (6 bases). CDR1 SGHAT and CDR2 FQNNGV come from the germline V gene. The CDR3 is 15 amino acids. V was cut by 5 bases and J by 6 bases, with 16 bases left in between. The DNA of the CDR3 is TGTGCCAGCAGCACTAGACTAGGGTCGGCCGGGGAGCTGTTTTTT. As protein: CASSTRLGSAGELFF.

The J gene is TRBJ2-7, the V gene TRBV9; no clear D. The V end was cut by 0 bases, the J end by 2 bases, with 6 bases between. The V gene's germline CDR1 is SGDLS and CDR2 YYNGEE. The length of the CDR3 is 13 residues. The CDR3 loop is CASSVGPPYEQYF. For the CDR3, the DNA is TGTGCCAGCAGCGTAGGACCTCCCTACGAGCAGTACTTC.

The chain couples TRBV4-1 to TRBJ1-1; possibly TRBD1 for D (6 bases). Between the trimmed V and J ends, which lost 4 bases and 2 bases, there was a span of 8 bases. This CDR3 region has 13 residues. Germline lookup yields CDR1 MGHRA and CDR2 YSYEKL. The CDR3 reads CASSPGQNTEAFF. CDR3 nucleotides: TGCGCCAGCAGCCCGGGACAAAACACTGAAGCTTTCTTT.

V and J are TRBV7-2 and TRBJ2-7, with TRBD2 identical over 9 bases. There are 15 residues in the CDR3. Germline values: CDR1 SGHTA, CDR2 FQGNSA. The trim removed 2 bases at V and 7 bases at J, leaving 9 bases unmatched. This CDR3 reads CASSLNAGGPGEQYF. In DNA form, the CDR3 reads TGTGCCAGCAGCTTAAACGCGGGGGGGCCGGGAGAGCAGTACTTC.

J is TRBJ2-4 and V is TRBV19; D is ambiguous. Germline CDR1 and CDR2: LNHDA and SQIVND (reference sequence). The CDR3 length is 14 residues. V was pared by 1 base and J by 1 base, with 5 bases between. In DNA form, the CDR3 reads TGTGCCAGTAGTATAGGTTGGGCCAAAAACATTCAGTACTTC. It specifies CASSIGWAKNIQYF.

The rearrangement links TRBV7-2 to TRBJ1-6; TRBD1 is a possible D gene (6 bases). The germline V and J ends were trimmed by 2 bases and 3 bases, with 14 bases remaining between them. CDR3 length equals 17 residues. From germline, CDR1 is SGHTA and CDR2 FQGNSA. CDR3 sequence (DNA): TGTGCCAGCAGCTTAACGTCGCGGACAGACTATAATTCACCCCTCCACTTT. It encodes CASSLTSRTDYNSPLHF.

This chain links TRBV28 with TRBJ2-3; tentatively, D is TRBD2 (6 bases). The CDR3 has 16 amino acids. Germline CDR1 reads MDHEN; CDR2 reads SYDVKM. The V and J ends lost 1 base and 0 bases respectively, with 11 bases between them. This CDR3 reads CASSLLGGASTDTQYF. The CDR3 DNA reads as TGTGCCAGCAGTTTATTGGGGGGAGCTAGCACAGATACGCAGTATTTT.

V and J are TRBV9 and TRBJ2-5, with D hard to call. The V end was cut by 0 bases, the J end by 2 bases, with 8 bases between. CDR1 SGDLS and CDR2 YYNGEE come from the germline V gene. The CDR3 has 14 residues. The CDR3 region has the DNA TGTGCCAGCAGCGTAGTTGCCAATCAAGAGACCCAGTACTTC. It is translated as CASSVVANQETQYF.

This clone showed up just once. V and J are TRBV30 and TRBJ2-2; D could derive from TRBD1 or TRBD2 (5 bases each). The V gene's germline CDR1 is GTSNPN and CDR2 SVGIG (reference sequence). Between the trimmed V and J ends, which lost 0 bases and 4 bases, there was a span of 9 bases. There are 14 residues in the CDR3. CDR3 residues: CAWSVRGRTGELFF. CDR3 in DNA: TGTGCCTGGAGTGTACGGGGACGCACCGGGGAGCTGTTTTTT.

The sample holds one count of this clone. The rearrangement uses TRBV24-1 and TRBJ2-1; D gene unclear. There are 16 residues in the CDR3. Germline values: CDR1 KGHDR, CDR2 SFDVKD. The V end lost 3 bases, the J end lost 5 bases, and 16 bases lay between the germline ends. The CDR3 is CATSDAEPPYNNEQFF. The CDR3 nucleotides read TGTGCCACCAGTGATGCCGAACCCCCATACAACAATGAGCAGTTCTTC.

V usage is TRBV20-1 and J usage is TRBJ2-7; D call uncertain. CDR3 length: 11 amino acids. Germline-derived CDR1 and CDR2 are DFQATT and SNEGSKA (reference sequence). Trimming cost V 5 bases and J 0 bases, with 5 bases left between them. The CDR3 DNA follows: TGCAGTGCTTTGAGCTCCTACGAGCAGTACTTC. Translating gives CSALSSYEQYF.

This chain joins TRBV27 and TRBJ2-1; D might be TRBD2 (5 bases). V lost 4 bases to trimming and J lost 16 bases, with 20 bases between them. Germline V gene lookup returns CDR1 MNHEY and CDR2 SMNVEV (reference sequence). The CDR3 is made up of 13 amino acids. The CDR3 protein is CASSSRLAGPSFF. CDR3 DNA sequence: TGTGCCAGCAGTTCCCGACTCGCGGGCCCCTCTTTCTTC.

This clone was picked up a small number of times. The chain links TRBV5-4 to TRBJ2-1; TRBD2 might be the D (5 bases). The ends were cut back, 4 bases at V and 8 bases at J, with 16 bases in the middle. This CDR3 spans 14 amino acids. Germline V gene sequence: CDR1 SGHNT, CDR2 YYREEE (reference sequence). The CDR3 loop reads CASSPAAVEDEQFF. The CDR3 DNA reads as TGTGCCAGCAGCCCGGCGGCCGTGGAGGATGAGCAGTTCTTC. Filled out from reference TRBV5-4 and TRBJ2-1, the complete variable domain reads ETGVTQSPTHLIKTRGQQVTLRCSSQSGHNTVSWYQQALGQGPQFIFQYYREEENGRGNFPPRFSGLQFPNYSSELNVNALELDDSALYLCASSPAAVEDEQFFGPGTRLTVL.

CDR3 residues: CASRRALSYNEQFF. CDR3 bases: TGTGCCAGCAGACGAGCGCTTTCCTACAATGAGCAGTTCTTC. This chain joins TRBV6-5 and TRBJ2-1; no reliable D call. Germline V gene lookup returns CDR1 MNHEY and CDR2 SVGAGI. This CDR3 is built from 14 residues. V was cut by 6 bases and J by 1 base, with 10 bases left in between.

J is TRBJ1-1 and V is TRBV5-1; 11 bases align to TRBD1. Germline loops: CDR1 SGHRS, CDR2 YFSETQ. V shed 4 bases and J 5 bases; nucleotides not matched to a gene: 4. The CDR3 totals 14 residues. This CDR3 is CASSMDRGRTEAFF. In nucleotides, the CDR3 is TGCGCCAGCAGCATGGACAGGGGGCGGACTGAAGCTTTCTTT.

The chain links TRBV5-1 to TRBJ2-5; D gene unclear. The V end lost 1 base, the J end lost 3 bases, and 4 bases lay between the germline ends. Per germline, CDR1 SGHRS and CDR2 YFSETQ. The CDR3 is 12 residues long. CDR3: CASSLPEETQYF. In DNA, the CDR3 is TGCGCCAGCAGCTTGCCCGAAGAGACCCAGTACTTC.

The DNA for the CDR3 is TGTGCCAGCAGCCAAGAGCGGGGGGCTACGCAGTATTTT. Translation gives CASSQERGATQYF. V usage is TRBV4-2 and J usage is TRBJ2-3; 8 bases fit TRBD2. The CDR3 extends over 13 amino acids. Germline CDR1 LGHNA, CDR2 YNFKEQ. J was trimmed by 8 bases and V by 0 bases; bases with no gene match: 1.

A single count supports this clone. The chain combines TRBV7-6 with TRBJ2-6, with D unclear. This CDR3 contains 17 residues. Trimming shortened V by 5 bases and J by 2 bases, and 16 bases separated the two germline ends. The germline V gene has CDR1 SGHVS and CDR2 FNYEAQ. This CDR3 reads CASSLSGGPAGANVLTF. The CDR3 coding sequence is TGTGCCAGCAGCCTATCCGGTGGACCAGCTGGGGCCAACGTCCTGACTTTC.

This clone has only one observation. The rearrangement uses TRBV27 and TRBJ2-7, with a possible D match to TRBD1 (5 bases). Trimming took 0 bases from V and 4 from J, leaving 16 bases between them. The germline CDR1 and CDR2 sequences are MNHEY and SMNVEV (reference sequence). CDR3 size: 16 residues. The DNA of the CDR3 is TGTGCCAGCAGTTTATCCGTTAGGGGCCAACCTTACGAGCAGTACTTC. The encoded protein is CASSLSVRGQPYEQYF.

This clone was counted a few times. The identical CDR3 is also encoded by other nucleotide sequences in the sample. V is TRBV9 and J is TRBJ2-7, with D tentatively TRBD1 (6 bases). Looked up from germline, CDR1 is SGDLS and CDR2 is YYNGEE. CDR3 length: 19 residues. Trimming stripped 0 bases from V and 2 bases from J, with 24 bases between. The CDR3 loop is CASSVATPRRDKGPYEQYF. CDR3 sequence (DNA): TGTGCCAGCAGCGTAGCAACGCCCCGCCGGGACAAGGGGCCCTACGAGCAGTACTTC.

The chain combines TRBV12-3 or TRBV12-4 with TRBJ2-7; 10 bases line up with TRBD2. Germline trimming cut 5 bases from V and 6 bases from J; bases unmatched to any gene: 4. There are 13 residues in the CDR3. The CDR3 protein is CASSTRTSGEQYF. The CDR3 DNA follows: TGTGCCAGCAGTACGCGGACTAGCGGCGAGCAGTACTTC.

This clone was observed a few times. The rearrangement uses TRBV10-1 and TRBJ1-5; D is unclear. CDR3 size: 13 residues. The ends were cut back, 10 bases at V and 0 bases at J, with 10 bases in the middle. The germline CDR1 and CDR2 sequences are WNHNN and SYGVQD (reference sequence). In DNA, the CDR3 is TGCGCCAAGGGAACGGGTAGCAATCAGCCCCAGCATTTT. Translated, it gives CAKGTGSNQPQHF.

The rearrangement joins TRBV15 to TRBJ1-3; the D is unclear. Trimming pared 3 bases from V and 0 bases from J, leaving 9 bases between. CDR1 and CDR2 from the germline V gene are LNHNV and YYDKDF (reference sequence). The CDR3 covers 15 residues. The CDR3 here is CATSRGRFSGNTIYF. DNA of the CDR3: TGTGCCACCAGCAGGGGTAGATTCTCTGGAAACACCATATATTTT.

The chain carries TRBV29-1 and TRBJ1-5, with 9 bases that match TRBD1. Germline CDR1 SQVTM, CDR2 ANQGSEA. V trimming: 3 bases; J trimming: 6 bases; junction bases outside the gene matches: 6. The CDR3 has 14 residues. The CDR3, as DNA: TGCAGCGTTGAGGGACAGGGAGGTGGTCAGCCCCAGCATTTT. The encoded protein is CSVEGQGGGQPQHF.

The gene calls are TRBV6-6 and TRBJ2-5; D is unresolved. Trimming stripped 0 bases from V and 5 bases from J, with 4 bases between. This CDR3 spans 12 amino acids. Looked up from germline, CDR1 is MNHNY and CDR2 is SVGAGI (reference sequence). The CDR3 bases are TGTGCCAGCAGTTACTCCTTTGAGACCCAGTACTTC. Its protein is CASSYSFETQYF.

The J gene is TRBJ2-1, the V gene TRBV5-1, with 9 bases fitting TRBD2. V lost 6 bases and J lost 9; bases outside the gene matches: 10. CDR3 length equals 14 residues. Germline V lookup: CDR1 SGHRS, CDR2 YFSETQ. CDR3 residues: CASTAGGPNSEQFF. The CDR3 nucleotides read TGCGCCAGCACGGCGGGAGGGCCTAATAGTGAGCAGTTCTTC.

Note on this clone: The sample holds other DNA sequences that translate to the same CDR3. The chain has TRBV27 and TRBJ2-7, with TRBD1 matching 10 bases. V shed 3 bases and J 3 bases; nucleotides not matched to a gene: 2. The CDR3 runs 14 residues. Germline CDR1 and CDR2: MNHEY and SMNVEV (reference sequence). CDR3 sequence (DNA): TGTGCCAGCAGTTTCGGGGACAGGGGCTACGAGCAGTACTTC. Amino acids: CASSFGDRGYEQYF.

The chain combines TRBV5-1 with TRBJ2-5; unclear D gene. V was trimmed by 0 bases and J by 5 bases, leaving 11 bases between them. The CDR3 runs to 14 residues. From germline, CDR1 is SGHRS and CDR2 YFSETQ. The CDR3 DNA follows: TGCGCCAGCAGCTTGGTTTCTAGTGACGAGACCCAGTACTTC. Protein product: CASSLVSSDETQYF.

The V gene is TRBV6-4, the J gene TRBJ2-4; D may be TRBD2 (6 bases). V lost 0 bases and J 14 bases, leaving 14 bases between the germline ends. Germline CDR1 reads MRHNA; CDR2 reads SNTAGT. This CDR3 is built from 13 residues. CDR3 coding DNA: TGTGCCAGCAGTGACTCAGGACTAATCGAGGAGTACTTC. The encoded protein is CASSDSGLIEEYF.

J is TRBJ2-7 and V is TRBV7-2; no firm D call. The CDR3 is made up of 17 amino acids. The V gene's germline CDR1 is SGHTA and CDR2 FQGNSA. V lost 5 bases and J lost 6, with 26 bases in between. The CDR3 DNA is TGTGCCAGCAGCCACTCGGATCGGGCCGTCAGGTCTGGCGAGCAGTACTTC. It codes for CASSHSDRAVRSGEQYF.

The V call is TRBV4-3, the J call TRBJ1-1, with 9 nucleotides matching TRBD1. Germline CDR1 LGHNA, CDR2 YSLEER. The V segment lost 2 bases and the J segment 4 bases; nucleotides outside the gene matches: 11. The CDR3 extends over 17 amino acids. CDR3 protein: CASSQQVGQGGITEAFF. DNA of the CDR3: TGCGCCAGCAGCCAACAAGTGGGACAGGGAGGAATCACTGAAGCTTTCTTT.

This clone was seen more than once but under ten times. This rearrangement joins TRBV28 to TRBJ2-4, with a weak D call TRBD2 (6 bases). In germline, CDR1 is MDHEN, CDR2 SYDVKM. The CDR3 has 17 residues. The V gene lost 6 bases and the J gene lost 0 bases, with 18 bases spanning the gap. CDR3 in DNA: TGTGCCAGCAGCAAAACGGGAGCGGACCTAGCCAAAAACATTCAGTACTTC. Translating gives CASSKTGADLAKNIQYF. The variable domain in full, completed from reference TRBV28 and TRBJ2-4, reads DVKVTQSSRYLVKRTGEKVFLECVQDMDHENMFWYRQDPGLGLRLIYFSYDVKMKEKGDIPEGYSVSREKKERFSLILESASTNQTSMYLCASSKTGADLAKNIQYFGAGTRLSVL.